Presented here are 9 T cell receptor beta chains from one specimen sequenced in a study of T cell repertoires in cytomegalovirus infection. One entry per CDR3 protein results from TCRdb running MiXCR on the reads. The table has around 170,000 distinct CDR3 sequences, 17% seen once. Source material: CD8+ T cells from PBMCs. The source of these receptors is a human donor in good health (CMV status not recorded). Some clones in this sample may be carry-over from other donors' samples.

This clonotype was picked up many times. The chain carries TRBV11-2 and TRBJ2-2, with 7 bases aligning to TRBD1. Germline CDR1 is SGHAT and CDR2 is FQNNGV. There are 14 residues in the CDR3. The V and J ends lost 2 bases and 6 bases, in that order; junction bases with no gene match: 3. CDR3 in DNA: TGTGCCAGCAGCTTAAGTCAGGGGGCCGGGGAGCTGTTTTTT. Amino acids: CASSLSQGAGELFF.

Only a few counts were recorded for this clonotype. The V gene is TRBV11-2, the J gene TRBJ1-1, with no clear D. V shed 2 bases and J shed 3 bases, with 13 bases lying between them. Looked up from germline, CDR1 is SGHAT and CDR2 is FQNNGV. CDR3 size: 15 residues. CDR3 DNA: TGTGCCAGCAGCTTACGGGGTTCTGGCGACACTGAAGCTTTCTTT. Its protein product is CASSLRGSGDTEAFF.

This clonotype was seen many times. The V gene is TRBV27, the J gene TRBJ2-1, with 14 bases identical to TRBD2. V shed 4 bases, J shed 7 bases, and the junction held 3 bases outside the gene matches. This CDR3 is 15 amino acids long. Germline V gene data show CDR1 as MNHEY and CDR2 as SMNVEV (reference sequence). This CDR3 reads CASSSGTSGRNEQFF. The CDR3 DNA reads TGTGCCAGCAGTTCCGGGACTAGCGGGAGAAATGAGCAGTTCTTC.

The chain uses TRBV7-2 and TRBJ1-1; no clear D. CDR1 is SGHTA, CDR2 FQGNSA, per germline. This CDR3 spans 14 amino acids. The V gene lost 5 bases and the J gene lost 3 bases, with 13 bases spanning the gap. The CDR3 DNA sequence: TGTGCCAGCAGCGTCAGAGAGTTGGACACTGAAGCTTTCTTT. This sequence encodes CASSVRELDTEAFF.

Written as DNA, the CDR3 is TGTGCCATCAGCTCGGACAGGGGGAGCAATCAGCCCCAGCATTTT. It is translated as CAISSDRGSNQPQHF. J is TRBJ1-5 and V is TRBV10-3; 10 bases agree with TRBD1. The CDR3 consists of 15 residues. With 6 bases clipped from V and 1 base from J, the junction kept 3 bases outside the gene matches. CDR1 is ENHRY and CDR2 is SYGVKD in the germline V gene.

This chain uses TRBV7-9 with TRBJ2-6, with TRBD1 matching over 11 bases. Trimming took 6 bases from V and 2 from J; bases not matched to a gene: 9. Germline V lookup: CDR1 SEHNR, CDR2 FQNEAQ (reference sequence). The CDR3 is 18 residues long. The CDR3 DNA reads TGTGCCAGCAGAACGGAACCGGGACAGGGGGCTGGGGCCAACGTCCTGACTTTC. Amino acid sequence: CASRTEPGQGAGANVLTF.

CDR3: CASGLYRTGTSATDTQYF. DNA for the CDR3: TGTGCTAGTGGTTTGTACCGCACCGGGACTAGCGCGACAGATACGCAGTATTTT. The chain employs TRBV12-5 and TRBJ2-3, with 10 bases matching TRBD2. Germline assignment: CDR1 LGHNT and CDR2 FRNRAP. This CDR3 region has 18 residues. With 2 bases clipped from V and 3 bases from J, the junction kept 11 bases outside the gene matches.

The genes are TRBV28 and TRBJ2-7; 10 nucleotides line up with TRBD1. CDR1 and CDR2 from the germline V gene are MDHEN and SYDVKM. The CDR3 totals 14 residues. Unmatched junction bases numbered 7, after V lost 7 bases and J lost 4 bases. This CDR3 reads CASTRDRGKYEQYF. The DNA for the CDR3 is TGTGCCAGCACCCGGGACAGGGGAAAATACGAGCAGTACTTC.

V is TRBV29-1 and J is TRBJ1-1; D is uncertain. In germline, CDR1 is SQVTM, CDR2 ANQGSEA. The germline V and J ends were trimmed by 1 base and 1 base, with 13 bases remaining between them. This CDR3 is 15 amino acids long. CDR3 DNA: TGCAGCGTTGAAGGTCTTGGCAAACGGAACACTGAAGCTTTCTTT. Translating it yields CSVEGLGKRNTEAFF.